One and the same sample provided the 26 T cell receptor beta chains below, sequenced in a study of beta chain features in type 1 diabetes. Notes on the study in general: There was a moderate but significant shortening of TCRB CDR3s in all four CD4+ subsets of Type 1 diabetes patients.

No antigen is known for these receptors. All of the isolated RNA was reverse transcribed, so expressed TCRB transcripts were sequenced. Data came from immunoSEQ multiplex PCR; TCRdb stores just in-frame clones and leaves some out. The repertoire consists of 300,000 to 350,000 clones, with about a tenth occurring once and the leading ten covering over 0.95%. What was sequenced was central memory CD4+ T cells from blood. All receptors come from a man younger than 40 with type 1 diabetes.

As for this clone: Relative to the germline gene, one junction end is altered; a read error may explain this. DNA for the CDR3: TGTGCTAGCAGCTTAGAGGGGGGCCACACAGATACGCAGTATTTT. The encoded protein is CASSLEGGHTDTQYF. The chain recombines TRBV7-7 with TRBJ2-3, with D perhaps matching TRBD1 or TRBD2 (6 bases each). This CDR3 region has 15 residues. The germline V gene encodes CDR1 SSHAT and CDR2 FNYEAQ (reference sequence).

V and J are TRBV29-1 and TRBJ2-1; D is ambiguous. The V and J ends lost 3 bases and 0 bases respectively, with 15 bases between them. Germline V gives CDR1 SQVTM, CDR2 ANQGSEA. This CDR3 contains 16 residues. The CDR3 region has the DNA TGCAGCGTTGAGAGGTCAGCAAGAGGCTCCTACAATGAGCAGTTCTTC. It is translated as CSVERSARGSYNEQFF.

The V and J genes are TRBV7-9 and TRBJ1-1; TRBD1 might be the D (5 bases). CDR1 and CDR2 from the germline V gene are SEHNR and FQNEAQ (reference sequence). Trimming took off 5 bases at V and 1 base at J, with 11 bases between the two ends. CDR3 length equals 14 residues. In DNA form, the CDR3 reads TGTGCCAGCAGCCCCACTGACAGGAACACTGAAGCTTTCTTT. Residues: CASSPTDRNTEAFF.

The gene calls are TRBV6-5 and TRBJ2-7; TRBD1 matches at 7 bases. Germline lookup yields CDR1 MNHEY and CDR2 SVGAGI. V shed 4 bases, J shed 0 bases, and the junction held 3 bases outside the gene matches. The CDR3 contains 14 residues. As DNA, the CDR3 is TGTGCCAGCAGTTTCGACAGGGACTCCTACGAGCAGTACTTC. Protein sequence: CASSFDRDSYEQYF.

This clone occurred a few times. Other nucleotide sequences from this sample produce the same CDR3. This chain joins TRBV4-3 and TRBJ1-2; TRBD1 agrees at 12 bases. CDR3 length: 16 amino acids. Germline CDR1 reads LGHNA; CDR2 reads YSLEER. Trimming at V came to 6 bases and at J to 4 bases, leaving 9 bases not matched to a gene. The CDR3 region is CASSQDGTGGIYGYTF. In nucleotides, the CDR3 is TGCGCCAGCAGTCAGGACGGGACAGGGGGCATCTATGGCTACACCTTC.

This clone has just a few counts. In DNA form, the CDR3 reads TGCGCCAGCAGCTTGGTATTGACAGGCGTTAGCACAGATACGCAGTATTTT. Encoded protein: CASSLVLTGVSTDTQYF. The V and J genes are TRBV5-1 and TRBJ2-3; perhaps TRBD1 as D (6 bases). This CDR3 is 17 amino acids long. Germline CDR1 and CDR2: SGHRS and YFSETQ. With 0 bases removed from V and 0 bases from J, the gap between germline ends came to 14 bases.

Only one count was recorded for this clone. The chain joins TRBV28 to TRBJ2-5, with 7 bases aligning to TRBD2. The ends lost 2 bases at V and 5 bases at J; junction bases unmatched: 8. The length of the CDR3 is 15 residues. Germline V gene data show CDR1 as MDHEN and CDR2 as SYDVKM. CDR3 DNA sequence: TGTGCCAGCAGTTTAGTTGGGACTACGGTGGAGACCCAGTACTTC. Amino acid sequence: CASSLVGTTVETQYF.

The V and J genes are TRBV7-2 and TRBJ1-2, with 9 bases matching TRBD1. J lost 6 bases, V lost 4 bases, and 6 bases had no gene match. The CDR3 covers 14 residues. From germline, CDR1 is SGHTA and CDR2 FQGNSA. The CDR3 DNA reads TGTGCCAGCAGCTACCCAACAGGGGGCCATGGCTACACCTTC. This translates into CASSYPTGGHGYTF.

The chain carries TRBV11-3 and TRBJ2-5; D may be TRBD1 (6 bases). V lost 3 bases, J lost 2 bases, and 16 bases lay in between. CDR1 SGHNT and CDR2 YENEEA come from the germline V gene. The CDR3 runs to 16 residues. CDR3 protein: CASSFGGGLQQETQYF. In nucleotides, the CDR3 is TGTGCCAGCAGCTTTGGGGGCGGCCTTCAGCAAGAGACCCAGTACTTC.

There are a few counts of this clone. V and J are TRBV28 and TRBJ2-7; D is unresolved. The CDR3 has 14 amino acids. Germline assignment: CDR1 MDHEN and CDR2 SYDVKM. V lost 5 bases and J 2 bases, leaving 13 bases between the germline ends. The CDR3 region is CASSPHAVTYEQYF. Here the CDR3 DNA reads TGTGCCAGCAGTCCCCACGCCGTAACCTACGAGCAGTACTTC.

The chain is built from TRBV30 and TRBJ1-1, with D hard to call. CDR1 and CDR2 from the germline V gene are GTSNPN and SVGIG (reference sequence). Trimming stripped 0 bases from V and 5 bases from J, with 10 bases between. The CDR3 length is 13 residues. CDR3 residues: CAWSVSRRTEAFF. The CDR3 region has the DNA TGTGCCTGGAGTGTGTCCAGGAGGACTGAAGCTTTCTTT.

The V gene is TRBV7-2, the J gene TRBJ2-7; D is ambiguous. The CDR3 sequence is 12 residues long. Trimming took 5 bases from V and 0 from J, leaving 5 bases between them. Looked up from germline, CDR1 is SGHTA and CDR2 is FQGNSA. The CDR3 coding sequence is TGTGCCAGCAGCCCTCGCTCCTACGAGCAGTACTTC. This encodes CASSPRSYEQYF.

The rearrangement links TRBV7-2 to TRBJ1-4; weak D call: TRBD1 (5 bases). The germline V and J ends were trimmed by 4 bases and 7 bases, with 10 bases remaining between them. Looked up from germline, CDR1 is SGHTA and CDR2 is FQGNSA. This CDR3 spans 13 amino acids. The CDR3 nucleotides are TGTGCCAGCAGCTCCCATCAGGGTGAAAAACTGTTTTTT. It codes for CASSSHQGEKLFF.

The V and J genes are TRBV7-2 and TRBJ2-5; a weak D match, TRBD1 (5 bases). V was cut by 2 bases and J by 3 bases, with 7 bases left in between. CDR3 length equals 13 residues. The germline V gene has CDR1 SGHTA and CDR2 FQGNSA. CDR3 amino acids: CASSLMTEETQYF. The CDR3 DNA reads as TGTGCCAGCAGCTTAATGACAGAAGAGACCCAGTACTTC.

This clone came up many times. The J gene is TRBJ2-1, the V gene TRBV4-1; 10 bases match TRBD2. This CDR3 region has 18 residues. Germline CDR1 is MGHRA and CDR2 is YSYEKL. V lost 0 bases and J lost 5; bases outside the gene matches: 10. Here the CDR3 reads CASSQDKWSGGANNEQFF. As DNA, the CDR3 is TGCGCCAGCAGCCAAGATAAGTGGAGCGGGGGGGCGAACAATGAGCAGTTCTTC.

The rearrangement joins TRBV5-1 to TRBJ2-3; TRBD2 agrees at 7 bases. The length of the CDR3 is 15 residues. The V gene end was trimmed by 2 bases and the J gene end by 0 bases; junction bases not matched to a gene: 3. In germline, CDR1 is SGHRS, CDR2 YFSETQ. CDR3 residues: CASSFNGGSTDTQYF. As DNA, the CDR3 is TGCGCCAGCAGCTTCAACGGGGGGAGCACAGATACGCAGTATTTT.

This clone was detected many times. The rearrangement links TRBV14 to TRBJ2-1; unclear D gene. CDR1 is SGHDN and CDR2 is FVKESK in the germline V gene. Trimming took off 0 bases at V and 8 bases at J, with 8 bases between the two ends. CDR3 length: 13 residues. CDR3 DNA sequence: TGTGCCAGCAGCCAAGAGGACGGCGATGAGCAGTTCTTC. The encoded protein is CASSQEDGDEQFF.

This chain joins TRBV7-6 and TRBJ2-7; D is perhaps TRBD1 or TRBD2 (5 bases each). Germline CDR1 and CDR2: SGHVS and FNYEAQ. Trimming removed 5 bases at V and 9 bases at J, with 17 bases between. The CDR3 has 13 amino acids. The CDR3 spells CASSPAARGRQYF. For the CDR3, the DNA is TGTGCCAGCAGCCCGGCGGCGAGGGGTCGGCAGTACTTC.

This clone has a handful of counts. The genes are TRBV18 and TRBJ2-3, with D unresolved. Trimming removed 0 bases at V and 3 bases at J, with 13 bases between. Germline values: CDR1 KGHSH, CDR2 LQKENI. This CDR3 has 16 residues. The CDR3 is CASSPPLPLWTDTQYF. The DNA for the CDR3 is TGTGCCAGCTCACCACCGTTACCCCTGTGGACAGATACGCAGTATTTT. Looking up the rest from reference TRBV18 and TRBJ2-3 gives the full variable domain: NAGVMQNPRHLVRRRGQEARLRCSPMKGHSHVYWYRQLPEEGLKFMVYLQKENIIDESGMPKERFSAEFPKEGPSILRIQQVVRGDSAAYFCASSPPLPLWTDTQYFGPGTRLTVL.

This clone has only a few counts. The CDR3 reads CASSLSEGQGTEQYF. CDR3 bases: TGTGCCAGCAGCTTATCGGAGGGACAGGGGACCGAGCAGTACTTC. This rearrangement joins TRBV11-2 to TRBJ2-7; TRBD1 agrees at 10 bases. CDR1 is SGHAT, CDR2 FQNNGV, per germline. CDR3 length: 15 residues. After removal of 2 bases from V and 6 bases from J, the junction contained 7 bases not matched to a gene.

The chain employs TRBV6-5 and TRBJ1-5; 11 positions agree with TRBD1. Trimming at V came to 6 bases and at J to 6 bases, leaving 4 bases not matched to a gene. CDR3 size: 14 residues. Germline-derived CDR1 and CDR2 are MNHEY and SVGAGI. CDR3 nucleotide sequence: TGTGCCAGCAGGGGACAGGGGGAGGGTCAGCCCCAGCATTTT. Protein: CASRGQGEGQPQHF.

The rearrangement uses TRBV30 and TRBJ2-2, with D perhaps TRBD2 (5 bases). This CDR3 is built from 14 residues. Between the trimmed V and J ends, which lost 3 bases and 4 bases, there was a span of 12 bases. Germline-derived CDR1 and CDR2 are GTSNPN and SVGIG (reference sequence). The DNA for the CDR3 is TGTGCCTGGAGATTAAACCGGGGCACCGGGGAGCTGTTTTTT. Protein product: CAWRLNRGTGELFF.

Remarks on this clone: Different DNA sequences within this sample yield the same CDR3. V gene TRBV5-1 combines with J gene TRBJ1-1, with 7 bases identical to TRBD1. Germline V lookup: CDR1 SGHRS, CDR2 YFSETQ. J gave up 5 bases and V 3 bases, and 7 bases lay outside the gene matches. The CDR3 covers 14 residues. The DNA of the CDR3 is TGCGCCAGCAGCTCCCTGACAGGGCGAACTGAAGCTTTCTTT. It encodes CASSSLTGRTEAFF. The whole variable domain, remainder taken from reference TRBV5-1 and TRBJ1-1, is KAGVTQTPRYLIKTRGQQVTLSCSPISGHRSVSWYQQTPGQGLQFLFEYFSETQRNKGNFPGRFSGRQFSNSRSEMNVSTLELGDSALYLCASSSLTGRTEAFFGQGTRLTVV.

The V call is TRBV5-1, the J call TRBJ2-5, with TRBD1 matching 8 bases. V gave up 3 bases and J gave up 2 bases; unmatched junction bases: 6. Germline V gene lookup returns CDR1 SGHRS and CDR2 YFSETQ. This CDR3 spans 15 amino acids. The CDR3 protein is CASSYTTGAQETQYF. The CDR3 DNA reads TGCGCCAGCAGCTACACGACAGGGGCTCAAGAGACCCAGTACTTC. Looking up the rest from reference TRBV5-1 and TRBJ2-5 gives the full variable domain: KAGVTQTPRYLIKTRGQQVTLSCSPISGHRSVSWYQQTPGQGLQFLFEYFSETQRNKGNFPGRFSGRQFSNSRSEMNVSTLELGDSALYLCASSYTTGAQETQYFGPGTRLLVL.

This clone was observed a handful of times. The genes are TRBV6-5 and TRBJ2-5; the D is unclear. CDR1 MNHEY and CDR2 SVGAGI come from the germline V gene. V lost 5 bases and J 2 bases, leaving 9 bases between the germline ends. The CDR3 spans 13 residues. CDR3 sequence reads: CASSRPEQETQYF. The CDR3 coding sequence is TGTGCCAGCAGTAGACCAGAACAAGAGACCCAGTACTTC.

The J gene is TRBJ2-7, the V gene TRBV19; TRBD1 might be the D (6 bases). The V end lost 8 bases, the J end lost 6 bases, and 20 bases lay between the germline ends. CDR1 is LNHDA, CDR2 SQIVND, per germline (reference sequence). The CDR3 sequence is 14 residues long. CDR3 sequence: CASSRQGFNGEQYF. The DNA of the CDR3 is TGTGCCAGTTCCCGCCAGGGGTTTAACGGCGAGCAGTACTTC. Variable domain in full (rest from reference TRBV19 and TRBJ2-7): DGGITQSPKYLFRKEGQNVTLSCEQNLNHDAMYWYRQDPGQGLRLIYYSQIVNDFQKGDIAEGYSVSREKKESFPLTVTSAQKNPTAFYLCASSRQGFNGEQYFGPGTRLTVT.